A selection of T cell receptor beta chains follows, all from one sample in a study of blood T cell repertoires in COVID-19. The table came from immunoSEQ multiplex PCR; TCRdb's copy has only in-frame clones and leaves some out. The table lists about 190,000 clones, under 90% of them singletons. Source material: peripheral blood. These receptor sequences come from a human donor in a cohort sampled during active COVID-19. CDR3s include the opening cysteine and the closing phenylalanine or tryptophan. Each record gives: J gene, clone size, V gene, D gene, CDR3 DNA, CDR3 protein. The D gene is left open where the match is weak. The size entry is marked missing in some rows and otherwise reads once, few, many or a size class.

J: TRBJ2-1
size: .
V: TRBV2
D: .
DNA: TGTGCCAGCAGTCCCCCAGTCTACAATGAGCAGTTCTTC
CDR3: CASSPPVYNEQFF

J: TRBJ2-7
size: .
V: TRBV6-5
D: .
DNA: TGTGCCAGCAGTTACTCCAGGGACGAGCAGTACTTC
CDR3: CASSYSRDEQYF

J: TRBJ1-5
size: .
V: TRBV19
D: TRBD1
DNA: TGTGCCAGTAGTACTATCGGGACAGGACTTTATAGCAATCAGCCCCAGCATTTT
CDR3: CASSTIGTGLYSNQPQHF

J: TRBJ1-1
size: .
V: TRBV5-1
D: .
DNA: TGCGCCAGCAGCTTGGTAGATGAGAACACTGAAGCTTTCTTT
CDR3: CASSLVDENTEAFF

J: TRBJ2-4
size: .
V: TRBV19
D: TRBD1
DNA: TGTGCCAGTGCCCGGGACAGGGGAAACATTCAGTACTTC
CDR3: CASARDRGNIQYF

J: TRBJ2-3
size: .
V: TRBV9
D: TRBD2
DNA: TGTGCCAGCAGCCGGACTAGCGGGGGGGCCGGGGCAGATACGCAGTATTTT
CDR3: CASSRTSGGAGADTQYF

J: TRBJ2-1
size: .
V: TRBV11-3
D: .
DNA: TGTGCCAGCAGCTTTAGCGGCTTCTACAATGAGCAGTTCTTC
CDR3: CASSFSGFYNEQFF

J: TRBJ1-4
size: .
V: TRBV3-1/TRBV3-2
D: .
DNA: TGTGCCAGCAGCCAGGGCTTCGGACTGTTTTTT
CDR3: CASSQGFGLFF

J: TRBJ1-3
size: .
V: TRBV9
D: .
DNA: TGTGCCAGCAGGGCGGGCGGAAACACCATATATTTT
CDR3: CASRAGGNTIYF

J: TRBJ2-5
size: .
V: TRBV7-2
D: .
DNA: TGTGCCAGCAGCTTACGGGGGTCGGGAGAGACCCAGTACTTC
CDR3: CASSLRGSGETQYF

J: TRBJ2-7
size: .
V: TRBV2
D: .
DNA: TGTGCCAGCAGTGAACCCCCAGGCCACGAGCAGTACTTC
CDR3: CASSEPPGHEQYF

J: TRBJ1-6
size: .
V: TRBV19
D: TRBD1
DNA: TGTGCCAGTAGTATCCGGGACAGAAATTCACCCCTCCACTTT
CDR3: CASSIRDRNSPLHF

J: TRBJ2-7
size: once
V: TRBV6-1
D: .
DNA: TGTGCCAGCAGTGAGCTCAGGGTTGACGAGCAGTACTTC
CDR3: CASSELRVDEQYF

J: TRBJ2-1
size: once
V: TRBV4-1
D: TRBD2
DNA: TGCGCCAGCAGCCAGACCGGGACTAGCGGGAGGAATGAGCAGTTCTTC
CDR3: CASSQTGTSGRNEQFF

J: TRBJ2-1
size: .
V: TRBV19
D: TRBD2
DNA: TGTGCCAGTATGTCGGAGGTAGCGGGCCGCAATGAGCAGTTCTTC
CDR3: CASMSEVAGRNEQFF

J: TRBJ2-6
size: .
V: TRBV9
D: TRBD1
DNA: TGTGCCAGCAGATTGGGACAGGGGTCTACTGGGGCCAACGTCCTGACTTTC
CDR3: CASRLGQGSTGANVLTF

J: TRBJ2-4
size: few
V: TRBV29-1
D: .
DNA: TGCAGCGTGTCGGCTAGCAGAGACATTCAGTACTTC
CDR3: CSVSASRDIQYF

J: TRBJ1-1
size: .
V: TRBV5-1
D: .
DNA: TGCGCCAGCAGCTTGACAGGGTGGGGTATGAACACTGAAGCTTTCTTT
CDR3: CASSLTGWGMNTEAFF

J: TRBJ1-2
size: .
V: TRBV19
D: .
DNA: TGTGCCAGTCGCCCGGGACACTCACCAGGCTACACCTTC
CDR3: CASRPGHSPGYTF

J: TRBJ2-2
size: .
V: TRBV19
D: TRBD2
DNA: TGTGCCAGTAGCCCCGGGACTAGCGGGAGCTTGGACGGGGAGCTGTTTTTT
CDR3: CASSPGTSGSLDGELFF

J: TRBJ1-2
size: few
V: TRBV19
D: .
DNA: TGTGCCAGTAGTCCAGACAGATTAAACTATGGCTACACCTTC
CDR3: CASSPDRLNYGYTF

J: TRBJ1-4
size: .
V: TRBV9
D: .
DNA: TGTGCCAGCAGCCCGGGAGGTGCAGGGAAATATGAAAAACTGTTTTTT
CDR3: CASSPGGAGKYEKLFF

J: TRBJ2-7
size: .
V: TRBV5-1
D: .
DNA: TGCGCCAGCAGCTTCCCCGGGAACGAGCAGTACTTC
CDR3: CASSFPGNEQYF

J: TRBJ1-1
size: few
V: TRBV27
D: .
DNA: TGTGCCAGCAGTTCTACTTATGCTGAAGCTTTCTTT
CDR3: CASSSTYAEAFF

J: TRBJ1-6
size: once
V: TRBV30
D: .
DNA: TGTGCCCTGGACACTCATAGGGGTGCTTATAATTCACCCCTCCACTTT
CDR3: CALDTHRGAYNSPLHF

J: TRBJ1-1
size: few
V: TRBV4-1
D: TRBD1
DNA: TGCGCCAGCAGCCACTCCGGGACAGGGCAGGCTTTCTTT
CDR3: CASSHSGTGQAFF

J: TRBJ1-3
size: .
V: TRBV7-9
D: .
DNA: TGTGCCGGAACCGGGACACGCTTCTCTGGAAACACCATATATTTT
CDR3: CAGTGTRFSGNTIYF

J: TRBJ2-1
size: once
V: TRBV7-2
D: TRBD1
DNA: TGTGCCAGCAGCTCACCGACCAGGGGACAGCTTTCCTACAATGAGCAGTTCTTC
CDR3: CASSSPTRGQLSYNEQFF

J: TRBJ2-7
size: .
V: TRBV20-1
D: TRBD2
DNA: TGCAGTGCTAGTACGGCTAGCGGGTTTTACGAGCAGTACTTC
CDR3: CSASTASGFYEQYF

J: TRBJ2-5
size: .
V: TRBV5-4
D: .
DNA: TGTGCCAGCAGCTTGTTTGGGACACAAGAGACCCAGTACTTC
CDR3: CASSLFGTQETQYF

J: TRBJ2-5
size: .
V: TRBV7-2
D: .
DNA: TGTGCCAGCAGCCTAAAGTTACAGGGTGTCACCCAGTACTTC
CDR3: CASSLKLQGVTQYF

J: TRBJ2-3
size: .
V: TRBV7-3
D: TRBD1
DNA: TGTGCCAGCAGTCAAGGACAGGTTGCAGATACGCAGTATTTT
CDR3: CASSQGQVADTQYF

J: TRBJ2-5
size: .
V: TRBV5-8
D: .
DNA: TGTGCCAGCAGCTTTAGGGGGTTCGGGCAAGAGACCCAGTACTTC
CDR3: CASSFRGFGQETQYF

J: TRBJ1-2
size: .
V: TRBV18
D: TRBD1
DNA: TGTGCCAGCTCACTTAGACAGGGGGACTATGGCTACACCTTC
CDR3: CASSLRQGDYGYTF

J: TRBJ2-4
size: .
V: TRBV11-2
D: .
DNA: TGTGCCAGCAGCTTGGGGTGGCAGGGAAGTCCCCTGGCCAAAAACATTCAGTACTTC
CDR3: CASSLGWQGSPLAKNIQYF

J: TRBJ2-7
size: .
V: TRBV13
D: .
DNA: TGTGCCAGCAGCTTTTCCGTCCGGGAGCGTTCTTACGAGCAGTACTTC
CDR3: CASSFSVRERSYEQYF

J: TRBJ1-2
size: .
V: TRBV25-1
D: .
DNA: TGTGCCAGCAGTGCCCAGGGTGTCCATGGCTACACCTTC
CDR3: CASSAQGVHGYTF

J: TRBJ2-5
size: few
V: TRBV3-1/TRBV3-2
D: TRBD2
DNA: TGTGCCAGCAGCGAGACTAGCGGGGGAGAGACCCAGTACTTC
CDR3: CASSETSGGETQYF

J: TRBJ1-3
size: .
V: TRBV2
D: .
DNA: TGTGCCAGCCCTTCGCCCTACTCTGGAAACACCATATATTTT
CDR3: CASPSPYSGNTIYF

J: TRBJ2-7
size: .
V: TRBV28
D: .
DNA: TGTGCCAGTTTCTCTACGAGCGAGCAGTACTTC
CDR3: CASFSTSEQYF

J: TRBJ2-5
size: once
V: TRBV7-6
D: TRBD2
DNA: TGTGCCAGCAGCTTAATGGCTAGCGGGGGAGAAGAGACCCAGTACTTC
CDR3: CASSLMASGGEETQYF